What follows describes a single TCR beta chain. Study processing details: From reference gene primer amplification, estimates of nucleated cell counts were derived. The method was immunoSEQ multiplex PCR; TCRdb's version includes in-frame clones alone and lacks a portion of them. V, J and clone size are those of that table, while D and trimming were read from the DNA. The sample holds about 170,000 clones; around three quarters are singletons and the top ten take roughly 19%. Living in 24 US areas, the participants were between 18 and 89 years of age. The sample belongs to a study of blood T cell repertoires in COVID-19. Overall study context: Symptom resolution, clearance, or two negative PCRs marked the recovered donors of Cohort 3. The analysed material was cDNA or gDNA that came from T cells, B-cell-depleted T cells, or PBMCs.

Trimming removed 3 bases at V and 4 bases at J, with 9 bases between. This CDR3 contains 13 residues. This chain uses TRBV23-1 with TRBJ1-2; weak D call: TRBD1 (5 bases). Being an ORF, TRBV23-1 has a function that is uncertain. The material sequenced was PBMCs or T cells enriched from blood (not recorded which). The TCR sequence derives from an older woman in a cohort exposed to, infected with or recovered from COVID-19 (not recorded which). Here the CDR3 reads CASSHRGFYGYTF. The CDR3 DNA sequence: TGCGCCAGCAGTCATAGGGGATTCTATGGCTACACCTTC.